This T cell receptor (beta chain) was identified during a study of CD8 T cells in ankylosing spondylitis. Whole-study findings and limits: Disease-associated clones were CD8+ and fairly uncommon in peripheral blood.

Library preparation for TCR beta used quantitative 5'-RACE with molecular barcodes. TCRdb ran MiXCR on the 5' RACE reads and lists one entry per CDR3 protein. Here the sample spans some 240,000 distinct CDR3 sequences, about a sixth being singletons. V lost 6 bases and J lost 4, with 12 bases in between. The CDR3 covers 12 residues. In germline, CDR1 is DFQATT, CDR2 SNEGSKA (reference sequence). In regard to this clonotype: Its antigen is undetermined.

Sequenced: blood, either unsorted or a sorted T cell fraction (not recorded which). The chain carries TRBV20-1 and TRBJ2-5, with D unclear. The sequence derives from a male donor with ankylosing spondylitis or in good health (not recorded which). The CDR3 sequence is CSAQSPGETQYF. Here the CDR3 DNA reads TGCAGTGCCCAGAGCCCGGGAGAGACCCAGTACTTC.